These T cell receptor beta chains were read from a single sample in a study of T cell repertoires in cytomegalovirus infection. TCRdb used MiXCR to reprocess the reads, holding one entry per CDR3 protein. The repertoire consists of 300,000 to 400,000 distinct CDR3 sequences, with 25% to 35% occurring once and the leading ten covering about 19%. Antigen specificity for these receptors is unknown. This sample comprised cultured PBMCs, obtained from culture after CMV antigen stimulation. The receptor source for this set is a human donor in good health (CMV status not recorded). Some clones in this sample may be carry-over from other donors' samples. Both conserved end residues are part of each CDR3. The D gene is left open where the match is weak. Some rows have no size entry. The others give once, few or many, or a class for an expanded clone.

V gene	CDR3 length	clone size	D gene	J gene	CDR3 DNA	CDR3 protein
TRBV18	16	few	NA	TRBJ1-1	TGTGCCAGCTCACCGTACGGGGGAGGGGGTAACACTGAAGCTTTCTTT	CASSPYGGGGNTEAFF
TRBV7-3	17	few	NA	TRBJ2-7	TGTGCCAGCAGCTCCGGAATCAGCGGAACTAACTCCTACGAGCAGTACTTC	CASSSGISGTNSYEQYF
TRBV28	12	few	NA	TRBJ2-3	TGTGCCAGCAAAGGGATTGAGGATACGCAGTATTTT	CASKGIEDTQYF
TRBV20-1	11	few	TRBD1	TRBJ1-1	TGCAGTGCTACAGGGGGCACTGAAGCTTTCTTT	CSATGGTEAFF
TRBV30	14	NA	TRBD2	TRBJ2-1	TGTGCCTGTACCGGGACTAGGAAGTATAATGAGCAGTTCTTC	CACTGTRKYNEQFF
TRBV5-1	15	NA	NA	TRBJ2-1	TGCGCCAGCAGCTGGGGCGCAGGAGGGAACAATGAGCAGTTCTTC	CASSWGAGGNNEQFF
TRBV19	16	few	TRBD2	TRBJ2-1	TGTGCCAGTAGTACCGATAGCGGGAGATTCTACAATGAGCAGTTCTTC	CASSTDSGRFYNEQFF
TRBV7-6	12	few	NA	TRBJ1-1	TGTGCCAGCTCAGCAGCGAACACTGAAGCTTTCTTT	CASSAANTEAFF
TRBV7-9	12	many	NA	TRBJ1-1	TGTGCCATCGCCCGGGCGGGGACTGAAGCTTTCTTT	CAIARAGTEAFF
TRBV12-3/TRBV12-4	14	few	TRBD1	TRBJ2-2	TGTGCCAGCAGTGGGACAGGGGGCCCCGGGGAGCTGTTTTTT	CASSGTGGPGELFF
TRBV9	14	few	NA	TRBJ2-3	TGTGCCAGCAGCGCTCGGGGTAGTACAGATACGCAGTATTTT	CASSARGSTDTQYF
TRBV19	14	NA	NA	TRBJ1-1	TGTGCCAGTAGTATCCTCGGGGCTGGGACTGAAGCTTTCTTT	CASSILGAGTEAFF
TRBV12-3/TRBV12-4	15	many	TRBD1	TRBJ2-1	TGTGCCAGCAGTAGACCGGGACAGGGATCAGGGGAGCAGTTCTTC	CASSRPGQGSGEQFF
TRBV6-8	15	NA	NA	TRBJ1-1	TGTGCCACCACTTCCCCCCGTGCAGGGAACACTGAAGCTTTCTTT	CATTSPRAGNTEAFF
TRBV9	16	NA	TRBD1	TRBJ2-3	TGTGCCAGCAGCGTAGCCGGACAGGGCAGAACAGATACGCAGTATTTT	CASSVAGQGRTDTQYF
TRBV7-8	15	few	NA	TRBJ2-3	TGTGCCAGCAGCCGGTCAGAGGCTTACACAGATACGCAGTATTTT	CASSRSEAYTDTQYF
TRBV6-1	16	NA	TRBD1	TRBJ1-1	TGTGCCAGCAGTGAAGCCGGGCACAGGGGGGGGACTGAAGCTTTCTTT	CASSEAGHRGGTEAFF
TRBV7-6	11	NA	NA	TRBJ2-2	TGTGCCAGCATCTCTAATGGGGAGCTGTTTTTT	CASISNGELFF
TRBV19	16	NA	NA	TRBJ2-6	TGTGCCAGTAGCCACCAAGAGGGCTCTGGGGCCAACGTCCTGACTTTC	CASSHQEGSGANVLTF
TRBV28	13	NA	NA	TRBJ2-2	TGTGCCAGCAGAACTAGTAATACCGGGGAGCTGTTTTTT	CASRTSNTGELFF
TRBV18	15	NA	TRBD1	TRBJ1-2	TGTGCCAGCTCACCACCGGGACAGGGCCCGGGCGGCTACACCTTC	CASSPPGQGPGGYTF